This entry lists 18 T cell receptor beta chains sequenced from one sample in a study of OX40 agonist ivuxolimab in advanced cancers. Profiling relied on immunoSEQ multiplex PCR, and the TCRdb table lists in-frame clones only, not all of them. The data contain about 110,000 clones, under 95% of them seen just once; the ten biggest clones take up 0.5% to 0.8%. The sample consisted of CD4+ or CD8+ T cells sorted from blood, taken in a trial of the OX40 agonist ivuxolimab. These receptors all stem from an adult with an advanced solid tumor such as melanoma, head and neck, liver or kidney cancer.

CDR3 DNA sequence: TGTGCCAGCAGCCTTGGGACAGGCCTTGGTGGCTACACCTTC. Translated: CASSLGTGLGGYTF. This chain connects TRBV7-3 to TRBJ1-2; 8 bases match TRBD1. Trimming at V came to 5 bases and at J to 7 bases, leaving 9 bases not matched to a gene. The CDR3 is made up of 14 amino acids. Germline assignment: CDR1 SGHTA and CDR2 FQGTGA.

The chain links TRBV5-1 to TRBJ2-3; D gene unclear. This CDR3 region has 16 residues. V was pared by 0 bases and J by 0 bases, with 11 bases between. Germline V gives CDR1 SGHRS, CDR2 YFSETQ. The CDR3 loop is CASSLGASASTDTQYF. Here the CDR3 DNA reads TGCGCCAGCAGCTTGGGTGCCTCTGCTAGCACAGATACGCAGTATTTT.

This rearrangement joins TRBV2 to TRBJ2-2; D is unclear. The length of the CDR3 is 14 residues. Trimming stripped 6 bases from V and 4 bases from J, with 12 bases between. The germline V gene has CDR1 SNHLY and CDR2 FYNNEI. The CDR3 loop is CASRDEQVTGELFF. The CDR3 DNA follows: TGTGCCAGCAGGGACGAACAAGTCACCGGGGAGCTGTTTTTT. Variable domain in full (rest from reference TRBV2 and TRBJ2-2): EPEVTQTPSHQVTQMGQEVILRCVPISNHLYFYWYRQILGQKVEFLVSFYNNEISEKSEIFDDQFSVERPDGSNFTLKIRSTKLEDSAMYFCASRDEQVTGELFFGEGSRLTVL.

The chain is built from TRBV6-5 and TRBJ1-5, with D tentatively TRBD1 (6 bases). Trimming cost V 4 bases and J 2 bases, with 9 bases left between them. Germline V lookup: CDR1 MNHEY, CDR2 SVGAGI. This CDR3 has 14 amino acids. The CDR3, as DNA: TGTGCCAGCAGTTCCCACAGGGGCAATCAGCCCCAGCATTTT. Residues: CASSSHRGNQPQHF.

The chain is built from TRBV11-3 and TRBJ2-2; D is undetermined. Germline values: CDR1 SGHNT, CDR2 YENEEA. The CDR3 consists of 13 residues. Trimming removed 5 bases at V and 4 bases at J, with 8 bases between. Written as DNA, the CDR3 is TGTGCCAGCAGCATCGAGATCACCGGGGAGCTGTTTTTT. Translation: CASSIEITGELFF.

This clone was seen a single time. The genes are TRBV7-2 and TRBJ2-7, with 8 positions matching TRBD2. The germline V gene encodes CDR1 SGHTA and CDR2 FQGNSA. CDR3 length: 13 residues. Germline trimming cut 5 bases from V and 6 bases from J; bases unmatched to any gene: 6. The CDR3 bases are TGTGCCAGCAGCACTCGGACTAGCCGCGAGCAGTACTTC. It encodes CASSTRTSREQYF.

The genes are TRBV6-1 and TRBJ1-2; D perhaps matches TRBD1 (5 bases). Trimming stripped 1 base from V and 7 bases from J, with 13 bases between. The CDR3 runs 14 residues. CDR1 is MNHNS and CDR2 is SASEGT in the germline V gene. The CDR3 protein is CASSEVGYGGGYTF. For the CDR3, the DNA is TGTGCCAGCAGTGAAGTCGGGTATGGGGGTGGCTACACCTTC.

The rearrangement uses TRBV19 and TRBJ1-2, with D perhaps TRBD1 (6 bases). The CDR3 sequence is 14 residues long. Deletions cut 6 bases from V and 0 bases from J, with 11 bases between. CDR1 and CDR2 from the germline V gene are LNHDA and SQIVND (reference sequence). CDR3 amino acids: CASRGTPTNYGYTF. The CDR3 DNA is TGTGCCAGTAGGGGGACACCCACTAACTATGGCTACACCTTC.

The CDR3 here is CASSTGLLPSGNTIYF. CDR3 in DNA: TGTGCCAGCAGCACCGGACTGCTCCCCTCTGGAAACACCATATATTTT. The V call is TRBV5-5, the J call TRBJ1-3; no definite D call. Germline CDR1 SGHKS, CDR2 YYEKEE (reference sequence). This CDR3 is built from 16 residues. V dropped 4 bases and J dropped 0 bases, with 14 bases sitting between them.

The rearrangement links TRBV9 to TRBJ1-6; D uncertain. Trimming stripped 1 base from V and 5 bases from J, with 10 bases between. Germline V gene lookup returns CDR1 SGDLS and CDR2 YYNGEE. The CDR3 is made up of 15 amino acids. CDR3 nucleotides: TGTGCCAGCAGCGTAAATGGTATCAATAATTCACCCCTCCACTTT. As protein: CASSVNGINNSPLHF.

V gene TRBV30 combines with J gene TRBJ2-7; the D gene is possibly TRBD2 (6 bases). V lost 3 bases and J lost 12, with 15 bases in between. Germline lookup yields CDR1 GTSNPN and CDR2 SVGIG (reference sequence). The CDR3 extends over 11 amino acids. The CDR3 here is CAWRGGRGLYF. The CDR3 DNA sequence: TGTGCCTGGAGGGGGGGAAGGGGTCTGTACTTC.

The chain couples TRBV15 to TRBJ1-4; 7 bases match TRBD1. Germline-derived CDR1 and CDR2 are LNHNV and YYDKDF (reference sequence). The trim removed 2 bases at V and 5 bases at J, leaving 5 bases unmatched. The CDR3 has 15 amino acids. CDR3 coding DNA: TGTGCCACCAGCAGAAGCGGACAGGAGAATGAAAAACTGTTTTTT. The encoded protein is CATSRSGQENEKLFF.

The chain combines TRBV30 with TRBJ2-7; D is unresolved. The CDR3 contains 15 residues. Germline V CDR1 and CDR2: GTSNPN, SVGIG (reference sequence). Trimming took 1 base from V and 2 from J, leaving 15 bases between them. This chain's CDR3 is CAWSGGLRHPYEQYF. DNA of the CDR3: TGTGCCTGGAGTGGTGGGCTCAGGCACCCCTACGAGCAGTACTTC.

The V gene is TRBV6-1, the J gene TRBJ2-1; either TRBD1 or TRBD2 may supply D (5 bases each). V lost 5 bases, J lost 7 bases, and 12 bases lay in between. The CDR3 runs to 13 residues. In germline, CDR1 is MNHNS, CDR2 SASEGT. As DNA, the CDR3 is TGTGCCAGCAGTACGGACGGGACGAATGAGCAGTTCTTC. Encoded protein: CASSTDGTNEQFF.

This chain joins TRBV5-6 and TRBJ2-2; D may be TRBD2 (6 bases). The CDR3 contains 18 residues. Germline values: CDR1 SGHDT, CDR2 YYEEEE. The V and J ends lost 0 bases and 0 bases respectively, with 15 bases between them. DNA for the CDR3: TGTGCCAGCAGCTTGGGCCCTCCGGGGGTAACGAACACCGGGGAGCTGTTTTTT. This encodes CASSLGPPGVTNTGELFF.

The chain carries TRBV6-1 and TRBJ2-1; D remains unclear. CDR3 length: 14 amino acids. V was pared by 8 bases and J by 0 bases, with 11 bases between. Germline CDR1 reads MNHNS; CDR2 reads SASEGT. CDR3 sequence reads: CASETSSSYNEQFF. DNA of the CDR3: TGTGCCAGCGAAACTTCGAGCTCCTACAATGAGCAGTTCTTC.

This clone was counted once. The J gene is TRBJ1-2, the V gene TRBV27; a possible D gene is TRBD1 (6 bases). Germline V gene data show CDR1 as MNHEY and CDR2 as SMNVEV (reference sequence). Trimming took off 8 bases at V and 3 bases at J, with 13 bases between the two ends. This CDR3 comprises 13 residues. The CDR3, as DNA: TGTGCCAGCGAGCTGGGGGCAGACTATGGCTACACCTTC. It yields the protein CASELGADYGYTF.

The V and J genes are TRBV11-2 and TRBJ1-2; 7 positions agree with TRBD1. Germline CDR1 reads SGHAT; CDR2 reads FQNNGV. The CDR3 is 13 residues long. The J segment lost 7 bases and the V segment lost 2 bases, leaving 4 bases of the junction unmatched. DNA for the CDR3: TGTGCCAGCAGCTTAAGTCAGGGGGGTGGCTACACCTTC. It yields the protein CASSLSQGGGYTF.